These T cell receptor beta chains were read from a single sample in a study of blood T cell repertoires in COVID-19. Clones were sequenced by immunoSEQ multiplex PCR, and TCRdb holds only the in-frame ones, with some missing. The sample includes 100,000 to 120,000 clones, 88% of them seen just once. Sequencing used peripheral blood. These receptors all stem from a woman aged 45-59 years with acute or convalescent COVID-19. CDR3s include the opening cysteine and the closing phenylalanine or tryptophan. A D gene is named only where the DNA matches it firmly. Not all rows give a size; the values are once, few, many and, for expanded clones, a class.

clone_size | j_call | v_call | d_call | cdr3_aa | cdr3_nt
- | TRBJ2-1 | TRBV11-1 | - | CASSARSHWNEQFF | TGTGCCAGCAGCGCACGGAGCCATTGGAATGAGCAGTTCTTC
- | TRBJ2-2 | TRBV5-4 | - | CASTAAERANTGELFF | TGTGCCAGCACGGCGGCCGAGCGCGCGAACACCGGGGAGCTGTTTTTT
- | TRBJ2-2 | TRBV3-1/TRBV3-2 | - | CASSQAVRVTGELFF | TGTGCCAGCAGCCAAGCCGTCAGGGTGACCGGGGAGCTGTTTTTT
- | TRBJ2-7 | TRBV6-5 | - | CASSSPARTYEQYF | TGTGCCAGCAGTTCCCCGGCTAGGACCTACGAGCAGTACTTC
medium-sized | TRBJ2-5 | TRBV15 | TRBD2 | CATSREAGVETQYF | TGTGCCACCAGCAGAGAAGCGGGAGTGGAGACCCAGTACTTC
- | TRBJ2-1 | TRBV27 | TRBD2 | CASSLSSGRRNEQFF | TGTGCCAGCAGTTTATCTAGCGGGAGGAGGAATGAGCAGTTCTTC
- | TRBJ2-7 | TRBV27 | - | CASSLAGKIDEQYF | TGTGCCAGCAGTTTGGCGGGGAAAATTGACGAGCAGTACTTC
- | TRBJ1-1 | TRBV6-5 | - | CASSRGLGATEAFF | TGTGCCAGCAGTCGAGGACTGGGGGCCACTGAAGCTTTCTTT
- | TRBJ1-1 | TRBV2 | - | CASSKGYRDSEAFF | TGTGCCAGCAGCAAGGGGTACAGGGATTCCGAAGCTTTCTTT
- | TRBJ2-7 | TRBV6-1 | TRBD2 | CASSEAGGLTEQYF | TGTGCCAGCAGTGAAGCGGGAGGGCTCACCGAGCAGTACTTC
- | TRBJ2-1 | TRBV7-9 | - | CASSFVAGSTGGYNEQFF | TGTGCCAGCAGCTTCGTGGCCGGGAGCACTGGGGGCTACAATGAGCAGTTCTTC
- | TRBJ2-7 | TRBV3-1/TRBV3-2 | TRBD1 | CASSANRDRGRGQYF | TGTGCCAGCAGCGCCAATAGGGACAGGGGGCGCGGGCAGTACTTC
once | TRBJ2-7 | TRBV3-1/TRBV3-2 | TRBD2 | CASSPEGLAGGTYEQYF | TGTGCCAGCAGCCCTGAGGGACTAGCGGGAGGGACCTACGAGCAGTACTTC
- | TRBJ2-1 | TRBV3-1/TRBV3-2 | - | CASSQGLESNEQFF | TGTGCCAGCAGCCAAGGTTTAGAAAGCAATGAGCAGTTCTTC
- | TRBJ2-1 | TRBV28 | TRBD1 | CASSLLTGGSYNEQFF | TGTGCCAGCAGTCTATTGACAGGGGGCTCATACAATGAGCAGTTCTTC
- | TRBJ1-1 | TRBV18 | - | CASSPGGDTEAFF | TGTGCCAGCTCACCGGGAGGGGACACTGAAGCTTTCTTT
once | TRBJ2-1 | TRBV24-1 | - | CATSDFNARGNEQFF | TGTGCCACCAGTGATTTTAATGCGCGAGGCAATGAGCAGTTCTTC
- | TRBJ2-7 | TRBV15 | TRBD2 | CATSSYGRSYEQYF | TGTGCCACCAGCAGTTACGGGAGGTCCTACGAGCAGTACTTC
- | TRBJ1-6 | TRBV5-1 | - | CASSPRGGSNSPLHF | TGCGCCAGCAGTCCCCGAGGCGGGAGCAATTCACCCCTCCACTTT
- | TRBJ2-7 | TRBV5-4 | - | CASSRDSRTYEQYF | TGTGCCAGCAGCCGGGATAGCAGAACCTACGAGCAGTACTTC
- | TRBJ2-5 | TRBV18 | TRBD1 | CASSPRVRDRVWEETQYF | TGTGCCAGCTCACCACGTGTTAGGGACAGGGTTTGGGAAGAGACCCAGTACTTC
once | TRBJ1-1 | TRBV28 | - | CASSFGGSGTEAFF | TGTGCCAGCAGTTTCGGGGGAAGCGGCACTGAAGCTTTCTTT
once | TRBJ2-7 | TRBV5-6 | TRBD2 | CASSLAQGLAEYEQYF | TGTGCCAGCAGCTTGGCCCAGGGACTAGCGGAGTACGAGCAGTACTTC
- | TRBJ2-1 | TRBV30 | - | CAWGRTAYNEQFF | TGTGCCTGGGGGCGGACAGCCTACAATGAGCAGTTCTTC
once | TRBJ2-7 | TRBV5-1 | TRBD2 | CASSLGLAASYEQYF | TGCGCCAGCAGCTTGGGGCTAGCGGCATCCTACGAGCAGTACTTC
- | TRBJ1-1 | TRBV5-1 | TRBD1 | CASSSGRPGQGKAFF | TGCGCCAGCAGCTCCGGGCGACCGGGACAGGGTAAAGCTTTCTTT
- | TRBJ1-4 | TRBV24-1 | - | CATSDSGRAEGKLFF | TGTGCCACCAGTGATTCTGGACGGGCTGAGGGAAAACTGTTTTTT
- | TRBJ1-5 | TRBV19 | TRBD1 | CASSLGTGGGQPQHF | TGTGCCAGTAGTCTTGGGACAGGGGGCGGGCAGCCCCAGCATTTT